The 15 T cell receptor beta chains in this list originate from one sample, sequenced in a study of sequential checkpoint blockade in melanoma. Profiling relied on immunoSEQ multiplex PCR, and the TCRdb table lists in-frame clones only, not all of them. The repertoire includes fewer than 40,000 clones, approximately 90% of them detected once, and 9.5% to 15% sits in the top ten. Treatment in this sample: randomized to nivolumab then ipilimumab (arm A) or the reverse (arm B). The material was CD8+ T cells sorted from blood (inferred from file names), obtained from a patient given nivolumab and ipilimumab in sequence. The receptors stem from a human donor with melanoma.

For this clone: Compared with germline, one end of the junction differs, possibly owing to a read error. The V gene is TRBV6-5, the J gene TRBJ2-5; tentatively, D is TRBD2 (5 bases). This CDR3 has 16 amino acids. Germline V CDR1 and CDR2: MNHEY, SVGAGI. CDR3 coding DNA: TGTGCCAGCAGTTACGTTGGCCAGGAGGTAGGAGAGGCCCAGTACTTC. It specifies CASSYVGQEVGEAQYF.

V is TRBV7-9 and J is TRBJ2-7; maybe TRBD2 (5 bases). Germline CDR1 and CDR2: SEHNR and FQNEAQ (reference sequence). V was clipped by 6 bases and J by 5 bases, with 8 bases between them. The CDR3 runs to 11 residues. The CDR3 loop reads CASSPGDEQYF. In DNA form, the CDR3 reads TGTGCCAGCAGTCCCGGGGACGAGCAGTACTTC.

This sequence joins TRBV5-4 and TRBJ2-1; D not resolved. Germline V gives CDR1 SGHNT, CDR2 YYREEE (reference sequence). V was cut by 0 bases and J by 5 bases, with 6 bases left in between. The CDR3 is 13 amino acids. The CDR3 bases are TGTGCCAGCAGCTTGGTTGCGGACAATGAGCAGTTCTTC. This translates into CASSLVADNEQFF.

CDR3 DNA: TGTGCCAGCAGCAAAGCTCGTCTAGCTCCTGGGGAGACCCAGTACTTC. Protein: CASSKARLAPGETQYF. The gene calls are TRBV21-1 and TRBJ2-5; whether TRBD2, the table's D call, matches the DNA was not checked. TRBV21-1 is described as a pseudogene. This CDR3 spans 16 amino acids.

This chain connects TRBV4-1 to TRBJ2-5, with 9 bases fitting TRBD1. V dropped 4 bases and J dropped 1; count of bases not matched to a gene: 7. The CDR3 is 16 residues long. Germline CDR1 is MGHRA and CDR2 is YSYEKL. CDR3: CASSPMGQGPQETQYF. In DNA, the CDR3 is TGCGCCAGCAGCCCAATGGGACAGGGTCCCCAAGAGACCCAGTACTTC.

The gene calls are TRBV7-2 and TRBJ2-1; no definite D call. Germline CDR1 and CDR2: SGHTA and FQGNSA. The CDR3 has 18 amino acids. With 4 bases removed from V and 0 bases from J, the gap between germline ends came to 19 bases. In nucleotides, the CDR3 is TGTGCCAGCAGCTCCAACTACCTTTCTACGAGCTCCTACAATGAGCAGTTCTTC. This translates into CASSSNYLSTSSYNEQFF. Combining the CDR3 with reference TRBV7-2 and TRBJ2-1 gives the whole variable domain GAGVSQSPSNKVTEKGKDVELRCDPISGHTALYWYRQSLGQGLEFLIYFQGNSAPDKSGLPSDRFSAERTGGSVSTLTIQRTQQEDSAVYLCASSSNYLSTSSYNEQFFGPGTRLTVL.

V and J are TRBV5-4 and TRBJ2-7, with TRBD2 matching 11 bases. The V and J ends lost 2 bases and 4 bases, in that order; junction bases with no gene match: 11. From germline, CDR1 is SGHNT and CDR2 YYREEE (reference sequence). The CDR3 has 17 amino acids. The CDR3 nucleotides are TGTGCCAGCAGCTTAGGCCTAGCGGGAGGCTGGGCATACGAGCAGTACGTC. This gives the protein CASSLGLAGGWAYEQYV.

This clone came up once. The rearrangement links TRBV4-1 to TRBJ2-2; D possibly corresponds to TRBD1 (6 bases). Trimming shortened V by 1 base and J by 7 bases, and 16 bases separated the two germline ends. Germline V CDR1 and CDR2: MGHRA, YSYEKL. This CDR3 is 16 amino acids long. The CDR3 loop is CASSQGSAGVVGELFF. CDR3 DNA: TGCGCCAGCAGCCAAGGCTCGGCAGGGGTGGTCGGGGAGCTGTTTTTT.

The CDR3 coding sequence is TGTGCCAGCAGCTTTATGGGGGGGAACTATGGCTACACCTTC. The encoded protein is CASSFMGGNYGYTF. The J gene is TRBJ1-2, the V gene TRBV11-2, with D perhaps TRBD1 (5 bases). Germline loops: CDR1 SGHAT, CDR2 FQNNGV. V was cut by 3 bases and J by 2 bases, with 10 bases left in between. The CDR3 consists of 14 residues.

The chain is built from TRBV7-9 and TRBJ1-4; TRBD1 matches at 8 bases. The CDR3 is made up of 12 amino acids. Germline trimming cut 5 bases from V and 13 bases from J; bases unmatched to any gene: 6. Per germline, CDR1 SEHNR and CDR2 FQNEAQ (reference sequence). Here the CDR3 reads CASSATGEGLFF. The DNA of the CDR3 is TGTGCCAGCAGCGCGACAGGGGAGGGACTGTTTTTT.

The chain employs TRBV7-2 and TRBJ2-7, with 7 bases fitting TRBD2. The CDR3 length is 18 residues. From germline, CDR1 is SGHTA and CDR2 FQGNSA. Unmatched junction bases numbered 14, after V lost 0 bases and J lost 3 bases. The DNA for the CDR3 is TGTGCCAGCAGCTTAGCGCCGATAGGGGCTAGCGGATACTACGAGCAGTACGTC. Amino acids: CASSLAPIGASGYYEQYV.

This sequence joins TRBV6-6 and TRBJ2-2, with no clear D. The CDR3 spans 14 residues. Looked up from germline, CDR1 is MNHNY and CDR2 is SVGAGI (reference sequence). V shed 7 bases and J shed 6 bases, with 15 bases lying between them. In DNA, the CDR3 is TGTGCCAGCACCGGCGGCCTAACGTCCGGGGAGCTGTTTTTT. It is translated as CASTGGLTSGELFF.

This chain connects TRBV7-9 to TRBJ1-1; perhaps TRBD1 as D (5 bases). This CDR3 has 12 amino acids. V shed 8 bases and J shed 11 bases, with 18 bases lying between them. CDR1 is SEHNR and CDR2 is FQNEAQ in the germline V gene (reference sequence). CDR3 protein: CASSGGFDAAFF. CDR3 DNA: TGTGCCAGCTCGGGGGGGTTTGACGCCGCTTTCTTT.

This chain uses TRBV5-6 with TRBJ2-7; a possible D gene is TRBD2 (6 bases). Trimming stripped 5 bases from V and 3 bases from J, with 15 bases between. This CDR3 has 14 residues. Germline V gives CDR1 SGHDT, CDR2 YYEEEE. CDR3 in DNA: TGTGCCAGCAGGGAGGGCTTCGCCAACTACGAGCAGTACGTC. As protein: CASREGFANYEQYV.

The chain recombines TRBV11-3 with TRBJ1-1; no clear D gene. Trimming cost V 1 base and J 0 bases, with 9 bases left between them. This CDR3 region has 15 residues. CDR1 is SGHNT and CDR2 is YENEEA in the germline V gene. For the CDR3, the DNA is TGTGCCAGCAGCTTAGTTACCGCGCTGAACACTGAAGCTTTCTTT. Amino acids: CASSLVTALNTEAFF.